This T cell receptor (beta chain) was retrieved from a study of blood T cell repertoires in COVID-19. For the study at large: The United States, Italy and Spain provided the acute and convalescent COVID-19 samples. In each case, the material was cDNA or gDNA derived from T cells, B-cell-depleted T cells, or PBMCs.

This CDR3 region has 13 residues. The germline V gene has CDR1 SQVTM and CDR2 ANQGSEA. Trimming removed 6 bases from V and 3 bases from J, with 12 bases in between. Under the authors' procedure: Reference gene primer amplification gave estimated nucleated cell counts. Profiling relied on immunoSEQ multiplex PCR, and the TCRdb table lists in-frame clones only, not all of them. From that table come the V and J calls and clone size; the DNA was used to work out D and trimming. This table holds some 50,000 clones, approximately 81% found once. This chain connects TRBV29-1 to TRBJ2-4; tentatively, D is TRBD1 (5 bases). The TCR was taken from a man over 45 with acute or convalescent COVID-19. Sample: peripheral blood. The CDR3 region is CSVAGIGKNIQYF. Written as DNA, the CDR3 is TGCAGCGTGGCAGGGATAGGCAAAAACATTCAGTACTTC.